A selection of T cell receptor beta chains follows, all from one sample in a study of blood T cell repertoires in COVID-19. Here immunoSEQ multiplex PCR was the method, and the copy in TCRdb shows in-frame clones only, minus some. Seen here are 250,000 to 300,000 clones, 88% observed once, and the top ten hold roughly 2%. Source material: PBMCs or T cells enriched from blood (not recorded which). The receptors here all came from a woman aged 55-75 years in a cohort exposed to, infected with or recovered from COVID-19 (not recorded which). Both conserved end residues are part of each CDR3. D genes are given only for firm matches. Rows may omit the clone size; those that give it use once, few, many or a size class.

clone size,J gene,V gene,D gene,CDR3 protein,CDR3 DNA
.,TRBJ2-1,TRBV9,TRBD1,CASSVRDRGGNEQFF,TGTGCCAGCAGCGTAAGGGACAGGGGGGGCAATGAGCAGTTCTTC
.,TRBJ2-7,TRBV6-2/TRBV6-3,.,CASSQGVYEQYF,TGTGCCAGCAGCCAGGGAGTCTACGAGCAGTACTTC
.,TRBJ2-2,TRBV5-1,.,CASNRGAQTGELFF,TGCGCCAGCAATCGGGGGGCTCAGACCGGGGAGCTGTTTTTT
.,TRBJ1-2,TRBV4-1,TRBD1,CASSPNTGTGNYGYTF,TGCGCCAGCAGCCCAAACACCGGGACAGGAAACTATGGCTACACCTTC
.,TRBJ2-5,TRBV19,TRBD1,CASSGDRGLQETQYF,TGTGCCAGTAGTGGGGACAGGGGGCTACAAGAGACCCAGTACTTC
.,TRBJ2-4,TRBV27,.,CASSLPRTACVAKNIQYF,TGTGCCAGCAGTTTGCCCAGGACAGCCTGTGTAGCCAAAAACATTCAGTACTTC
.,TRBJ1-4,TRBV7-9,.,CASSLQGEKLFF,TGTGCCAGCAGCTTACAGGGTGAAAAACTGTTTTTT
.,TRBJ2-1,TRBV25-1,TRBD1,CASQGASYNEQFF,TGTGCCAGTCAGGGGGCTTCCTACAATGAGCAGTTCTTC
.,TRBJ2-7,TRBV10-2,TRBD2,CASTGTSGSYEQYF,TGCGCCAGTACCGGGACTAGCGGGAGTTACGAGCAGTACTTC
.,TRBJ2-7,TRBV7-6,.,CASSFSQIYEQYF,TGTGCCAGCAGCTTCTCACAGATCTACGAGCAGTACTTC
.,TRBJ2-1,TRBV28,.,CASSASRLYSYNEQFF,TGTGCCAGCAGTGCTAGCCGACTCTACTCCTACAATGAGCAGTTCTTC
.,TRBJ2-1,TRBV28,TRBD2,CASSFISREGKHNEQFF,TGTGCCAGCAGTTTTATCAGTAGGGAGGGGAAACACAATGAGCAGTTCTTC
.,TRBJ2-1,TRBV10-3,TRBD2,CAISESGGRAGNEQFF,TGTGCCATCAGTGAGTCTGGTGGGAGGGCCGGAAATGAGCAGTTCTTC
.,TRBJ2-7,TRBV18,TRBD2,CASSPPREGLLDEQYF,TGTGCCAGCTCACCACCTCGGGAGGGACTACTGGACGAGCAGTACTTC
.,TRBJ2-1,TRBV5-1,.,CASSLVRGKGSYNEQFF,TGCGCCAGCAGCTTGGTTCGGGGTAAGGGCTCCTACAATGAGCAGTTCTTC
.,TRBJ1-6,TRBV30,.,CAWAGSGADSPLHF,TGTGCCTGGGCAGGTAGCGGGGCGGATTCACCCCTCCACTTT
once,TRBJ1-5,TRBV2,TRBD1,CASSGPGTGGGQPQHF,TGTGCCAGCAGTGGTCCCGGGACAGGGGGCGGGCAGCCCCAGCATTTT
.,TRBJ2-1,TRBV4-1,TRBD1,CASSLGTVNEQFF,TGCGCCAGCAGCCTCGGGACAGTCAATGAGCAGTTCTTC
.,TRBJ2-7,TRBV30,TRBD1,CAWSRDSVGEQYF,TGTGCCTGGAGTCGGGACAGTGTGGGTGAGCAGTACTTC
.,TRBJ2-3,TRBV6-5,.,CASSPGGNTDTQYF,TGTGCCAGCAGCCCCGGGGGAAACACAGATACGCAGTATTTT
.,TRBJ1-2,TRBV3-1/TRBV3-2,TRBD1,CASSQAGGYGYTF,TGTGCCAGCAGCCAAGCAGGGGGCTATGGCTACACCTTC
.,TRBJ2-7,TRBV29-1,TRBD2,CSVEGLAGMGYEQYF,TGCAGCGTTGAAGGACTAGCGGGAATGGGGTACGAGCAGTACTTC
once,TRBJ2-6,TRBV6-1,.,CASSGAGTGRSGANVLTF,TGTGCCAGCAGTGGGGCGGGAACGGGCCGCTCTGGGGCCAACGTCCTGACTTTC
.,TRBJ2-2,TRBV28,TRBD1,CASSQTGGVSTGELFF,TGTGCCAGCAGTCAGACAGGGGGTGTCAGCACCGGGGAGCTGTTTTTT
.,TRBJ2-3,TRBV7-9,.,CASSLGQPGTDTQYF,TGTGCCAGCAGCTTAGGACAGCCTGGGACAGATACGCAGTATTTT
.,TRBJ2-5,TRBV6-1,.,CASSDAPGETQYF,TGTGCCAGCAGTGATGCCCCAGGGGAGACCCAGTACTTC
once,TRBJ1-5,TRBV28,TRBD1,CASSQPGQGAQPQHF,TGTGCCAGCAGTCAACCCGGACAGGGAGCTCAGCCCCAGCATTTT
.,TRBJ2-1,TRBV28,TRBD2,CASSLFGGRLAGGDEQFF,TGTGCCAGCAGTTTATTTGGGGGTCGGCTAGCGGGAGGGGATGAGCAGTTCTTC
.,TRBJ2-2,TRBV6-5,.,CASSYSETGELFF,TGTGCCAGCAGTTATAGCGAGACCGGGGAGCTGTTTTTT
.,TRBJ2-2,TRBV24-1,TRBD2,CATSDLAGGPLRGTGELFF,TGTGCCACCAGTGATTTAGCGGGAGGGCCTCTAAGAGGCACCGGGGAGCTGTTTTTT
.,TRBJ2-2,TRBV27,TRBD2,CASSRRGGSGELFF,TGTGCCAGCAGCAGACGCGGGGGGTCCGGGGAGCTGTTTTTT
.,TRBJ1-2,TRBV28,.,CASSLSLEGRVDGYTF,TGTGCCAGCAGTTTAAGTTTGGAGGGCAGGGTGGATGGCTACACCTTC
.,TRBJ1-1,TRBV18,.,CASSPTTGANTEAFF,TGTGCCAGCTCACCTACGACAGGCGCGAACACTGAAGCTTTCTTT
.,TRBJ2-5,TRBV12-3/TRBV12-4,.,CASSSVARETQYF,TGTGCCAGCAGTTCTGTTGCGAGGGAGACCCAGTACTTC
.,TRBJ2-5,TRBV11-2,TRBD2,CASSSRSTSGQETQYF,TGTGCCAGCAGCTCCAGGTCGACTAGCGGTCAAGAGACCCAGTACTTC
.,TRBJ1-1,TRBV30,.,CAWARFGARQETEAFF,TGTGCCTGGGCTCGCTTCGGGGCCCGACAGGAGACTGAAGCTTTCTTT
.,TRBJ2-7,TRBV12-3/TRBV12-4,.,CASSRTRYEQYF,TGTGCCAGCAGTCGGACTCGCTACGAGCAGTACTTC
.,TRBJ2-1,TRBV9,.,CASSVGPLADEQFF,TGTGCCAGCAGCGTAGGGCCCCTAGCTGATGAGCAGTTCTTC
.,TRBJ1-2,TRBV30,TRBD1,CAWNPRTGWGLRSGYTF,TGTGCCTGGAACCCAAGGACAGGGTGGGGACTTAGGTCGGGCTACACCTTC
.,TRBJ2-1,TRBV11-2,TRBD2,CASSRGLAGGEQFF,TGTGCCAGCAGCCGTGGACTAGCGGGAGGGGAGCAGTTCTTC
.,TRBJ1-5,TRBV23-1,.,CASRPTATFNQPQHF,TGCGCCAGCAGACCGACAGCGACCTTCAATCAGCCCCAGCATTTT
.,TRBJ2-3,TRBV11-1,.,CASSPGGSSTDTQYF,TGTGCCAGCAGCCCCGGGGGAAGCTCTACAGATACGCAGTATTTT
.,TRBJ2-3,TRBV28,.,CASSSGGPDTQYF,TGTGCCAGCAGTTCAGGTGGCCCGGATACGCAGTATTTT
once,TRBJ2-3,TRBV11-2,TRBD2,CASSLLLAGADTQYF,TGTGCCAGCAGCTTACTACTAGCGGGGGCAGATACGCAGTATTTT
.,TRBJ1-3,TRBV5-1,.,CASSLLTAGDTIYF,TGCGCCAGCAGCTTGCTGACGGCAGGGGACACCATATATTTT
.,TRBJ2-7,TRBV15,.,CATSRDSLSYEQYF,TGTGCCACCAGCAGAGATAGCCTCTCCTACGAGCAGTACTTC
.,TRBJ2-3,TRBV9,TRBD1,CASSVVGGGTDTQYF,TGTGCCAGCAGCGTAGTAGGGGGCGGCACAGATACGCAGTATTTT
.,TRBJ2-3,TRBV11-2,TRBD2,CASSPSGGGLDTQYF,TGTGCCAGCAGCCCTAGCGGGGGGGGCCTAGATACGCAGTATTTT
.,TRBJ1-2,TRBV20-1,.,CSAFDYGYTF,TGCAGTGCTTTCGACTATGGCTACACCTTC
.,TRBJ1-6,TRBV7-9,.,CASSHRDTNSPLHF,TGTGCCAGCAGCCACCGGGACACGAATTCACCCCTCCACTTT
.,TRBJ1-5,TRBV7-9,TRBD1,CASSFTGVNQPQHF,TGTGCCAGCAGCTTCACAGGGGTCAATCAGCCCCAGCATTTT